The sequence of this T cell receptor beta chain was determined in a study of cytomegalovirus exposure and HLA in healthy donors. Study-wide points: Per a prior analysis, the majority of TCR beta V segments were productive roughly 87% or roughly 30% of the time. Later examination showed HLA-associated TCR beta chains had greater clonal expansion than equally common others. A later analysis showed TCR association rates differing by HLA locus, peaking at DRB1 and lowest at HLA-C.

PCR amplification relied on 60 Vbeta primers (plus 13 Jbeta primers). Authors' processing steps: There were 70 million to 95 million unique TCR beta chains by a later count, and 8.5 million to 14 million of them were shared. The protocol was immunoSEQ multiplex PCR, while the TCRdb copy is restricted to in-frame clones and leaves out a portion. The DNA was the basis for D and trimming; V, J and clone size are from that table. Among some 140,000 clones listed, less than 85% were seen once. Germline lookup yields CDR1 MNHEY and CDR2 SVGAGI. Germline trimming cut 4 bases from V and 7 bases from J; bases unmatched to any gene: 9. This CDR3 region has 16 residues. On this clone itself: Its antigen is currently unknown.

The sequencing sample was made of PBMCs. This sequence joins TRBV6-5 and TRBJ1-6, with 8 bases fitting TRBD1. This receptor was obtained from a woman aged 45-65 years in good health and CMV-seropositive. The CDR3 sequence is CASSSSTGTGNSPLHF. CDR3 bases: TGTGCCAGCAGTTCCTCAACCGGGACAGGCAATTCACCCCTCCACTTT.